This TCR beta chain was obtained from a study of blood T cell repertoires in COVID-19. Study context: From the United States, Italy and Spain came samples of acute and convalescent COVID-19. Nucleic acid was either cDNA or gDNA, and it came from T cells, B-cell-depleted T cells, or PBMCs.

Original methodology: From reference gene primer amplification, estimates of nucleated cell counts were derived. Libraries were prepared by immunoSEQ multiplex PCR; TCRdb keeps only in-frame clonotypes and omits some of them. That table supplies the V and J calls and clone size; D and trimming were determined from the DNA. Of over 200,000 clones listed, more than 70% are singletons. This CDR3 has 14 residues. Per the germline V gene, CDR1 is MNHEY and CDR2 is SMNVEV (reference sequence). V shed 6 bases and J shed 8 bases, with 16 bases lying between them. The rearrangement links TRBV27 to TRBJ1-4, with D maybe TRBD1 (5 bases). The clonotype originates from a woman aged 45-59 years with acute or convalescent COVID-19. The sequenced sample was peripheral blood. The CDR3 nucleotides are TGTGCCAGCAGGGACAACGGAGGGTTCGAAAAACTGTTTTTT. This codes for CASRDNGGFEKLFF.